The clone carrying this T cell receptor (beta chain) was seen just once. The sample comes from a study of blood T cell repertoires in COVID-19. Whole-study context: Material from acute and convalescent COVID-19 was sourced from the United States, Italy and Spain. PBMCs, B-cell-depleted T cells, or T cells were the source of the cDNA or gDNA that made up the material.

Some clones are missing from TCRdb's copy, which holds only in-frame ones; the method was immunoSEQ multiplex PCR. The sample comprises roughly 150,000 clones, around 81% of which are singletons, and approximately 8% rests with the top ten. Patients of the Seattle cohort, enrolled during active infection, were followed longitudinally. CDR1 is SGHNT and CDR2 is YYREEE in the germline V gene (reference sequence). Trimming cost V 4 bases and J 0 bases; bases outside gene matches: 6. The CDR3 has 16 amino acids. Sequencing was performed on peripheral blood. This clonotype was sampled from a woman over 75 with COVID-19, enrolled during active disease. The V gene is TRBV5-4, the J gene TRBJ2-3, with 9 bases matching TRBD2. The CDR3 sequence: CASSRGGVPSTDTQYF. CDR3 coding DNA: TGTGCCAGCAGCCGCGGGGGGGTTCCAAGCACAGATACGCAGTATTTT.